This T cell receptor beta chain was sequenced in a study of early T cells in non-severe SARS-CoV-2 infection. The protocol attached unique molecular identifiers to individual cDNA molecules. TCRdb recomputed calls from the 5' RACE reads with MiXCR, one row per CDR3 protein. Of tens of thousands of distinct CDR3 sequences listed, 9.5% to 15% were seen once; the top ten hold around 2.8%. The V end was cut by 3 bases, the J end by 2 bases, with 7 bases between. Germline loops: CDR1 MNHEY, CDR2 SMNVEV (reference sequence). The CDR3 sequence is 13 residues long. The chain couples TRBV27 to TRBJ1-1; D may be TRBD1 (6 bases). This sequence originates from an adult who was a healthcare worker with PCR-confirmed SARS-CoV-2 infection or an uninfected control (not recorded which). The sample consisted of whole blood, taken at baseline. CDR3 nucleotides: TGTGCCAGCAGTTTTGGGGGCAACACTGAAGCTTTCTTT. Its protein product is CASSFGGNTEAFF.